This T cell receptor beta chain is from a study of T cells in Graves' hyperthyroidism and ophthalmopathy. Study-wide findings and caveats: Most clonotypes expanded in the thyroid (above 0.001) were also present in blood.

This clonotype has ten or more counts. Its antigen is unidentified. From roughly 9.2 ml of fresh peripheral blood, PBMCs were isolated. Losses at the gene ends were 4 bases for V and 3 bases for J; bases not matched to a gene: 5. Germline CDR1 and CDR2: SGHRS and YFSETQ. This CDR3 region has 14 residues. Amplified TCR beta CDR3 regions derived from RNA transcripts. A set of HTBI primers served as the primers for a first-round RT-PCR of the TCR CDR3. TCRdb passed the multiplex PCR reads through MiXCR, listing each CDR3 protein once. The sample consists of roughly 170,000 distinct CDR3 sequences, over 15% of them appearing once.

The receptor comes from a woman in her fifties or sixties with Graves' hyperthyroidism. The J gene is TRBJ1-2, the V gene TRBV5-1; 8 nucleotides align to TRBD1. Sequencing was done on a sample of blood. CDR3 residues: CASSNRGQDYGYTF. The DNA of the CDR3 is TGCGCCAGCAGCAATCGGGGACAGGACTATGGCTACACCTTC.